The 20 T cell receptor beta chains below were found in one sample sequenced in a study of T cell changes during pregnancy in multiple sclerosis. Method: immunoSEQ multiplex PCR; TCRdb's copy keeps in-frame clones and lacks some. The sample includes around 63,000 clones, 92% of them seen just once. The material was peripheral blood, obtained in the third trimester of pregnancy. Source of these receptors: a female donor in good health, enrolled as a control in a pregnancy study.

This clone is a singleton in its sample. This chain joins TRBV7-2 and TRBJ1-4; 9 bases map to TRBD1. Germline V gene sequence: CDR1 SGHTA, CDR2 FQGNSA. V lost 5 bases and J lost 5; bases outside the gene matches: 6. The CDR3 runs 15 residues. CDR3 bases: TGTGCCAGCAGCGCATTGGGACAGGGAAATGAAAAACTGTTTTTT. Amino acid sequence: CASSALGQGNEKLFF.

The chain is built from TRBV4-3 and TRBJ1-4, with a possible D match to TRBD1 (5 bases). Germline lookup yields CDR1 LGHNA and CDR2 YSLEER. V was cut by 1 base and J by 0 bases, with 15 bases left in between. The CDR3 is made up of 18 amino acids. CDR3: CASSQADSTTSTNEKLFF. CDR3 coding DNA: TGCGCCAGCAGCCAAGCCGACAGCACCACTTCAACTAATGAAAAACTGTTTTTT.

V and J are TRBV6-6 and TRBJ2-5; 8 bases are shared with TRBD2. This CDR3 is built from 14 residues. Germline trimming cut 3 bases from V and 4 bases from J; bases unmatched to any gene: 4. CDR1 is MNHNY, CDR2 SVGAGI, per germline (reference sequence). The chain's CDR3 is CASSYRGGAETQYF. For the CDR3, the DNA is TGTGCCAGCAGTTATCGGGGGGGTGCAGAGACCCAGTACTTC.

V is TRBV30 and J is TRBJ2-6, with 12 positions matching TRBD1. The CDR3 covers 16 residues. Trimming removed 8 bases from V and 4 bases from J; junction bases left unmatched: 9. Germline lookup yields CDR1 GTSNPN and CDR2 SVGIG (reference sequence). The CDR3 DNA reads as TGTGCCGTAAACCGGGACAGGGGGCGAGGGGCCAACGTCCTGACTTTC. Translated: CAVNRDRGRGANVLTF.

The V and J genes are TRBV7-2 and TRBJ2-4, with a possible D match to TRBD1 (6 bases). Between the trimmed V and J ends, which lost 4 bases and 9 bases, there was a span of 16 bases. CDR3 length: 14 amino acids. The germline gives CDR1 SGHTA, CDR2 FQGNSA. The DNA of the CDR3 is TGTGCCAGCAGCTCGGGACACACCCGAGGCATTCAGTACTTC. This encodes CASSSGHTRGIQYF. The full variable domain, its missing parts supplied by reference TRBV7-2 and TRBJ2-4, is GAGVSQSPSNKVTEKGKDVELRCDPISGHTALYWYRQSLGQGLEFLIYFQGNSAPDKSGLPSDRFSAERTGGSVSTLTIQRTQQEDSAVYLCASSSGHTRGIQYFGAGTRLSVL.

V and J are TRBV18 and TRBJ2-3; 9 bases align to TRBD2. There are 13 residues in the CDR3. Germline lookup yields CDR1 KGHSH and CDR2 LQKENI. V shed 4 bases, J shed 5 bases, and the junction held 1 base outside the gene matches. The CDR3 spells CASSLAGEDTQYF. The CDR3 nucleotides read TGTGCCAGCTCACTAGCGGGAGAAGATACGCAGTATTTT. Variable domain in full (rest from reference TRBV18 and TRBJ2-3): NAGVMQNPRHLVRRRGQEARLRCSPMKGHSHVYWYRQLPEEGLKFMVYLQKENIIDESGMPKERFSAEFPKEGPSILRIQQVVRGDSAAYFCASSLAGEDTQYFGPGTRLTVL.

The chain joins TRBV10-3 to TRBJ1-3; 9 bases line up with TRBD1. Germline CDR1 ENHRY, CDR2 SYGVKD. This CDR3 has 14 amino acids. J was trimmed by 8 bases and V by 2 bases; bases with no gene match: 4. This chain's CDR3 is CAISEGDRVHTIYF. The CDR3 nucleotides are TGTGCCATCAGTGAGGGGGACAGGGTCCACACCATATATTTT.

This rearrangement joins TRBV7-8 to TRBJ1-1; D is undetermined. V was pared by 5 bases and J by 5 bases, with 15 bases between. Germline V gives CDR1 SGHVS, CDR2 FQNEAQ. This CDR3 region has 14 residues. CDR3 in amino acids: CASSPEKWATEAFF. DNA of the CDR3: TGTGCCAGCAGCCCTGAGAAGTGGGCAACTGAAGCTTTCTTT.

The chain uses TRBV12-2 and TRBJ1-2; the table's TRBD1 call for D was not verified on the DNA. TRBV12-2 is tagged as a pseudogene. This CDR3 spans 16 amino acids. The CDR3 is CASRPLLQVADYGYTF. The CDR3 nucleotides are TGTGCAAGTCGCCCCCTTCTCCAGGTCGCAGACTATGGCTACACCTTC.

The CDR3 sequence is CASRIVRVDSPLHF. CDR3 coding DNA: TGTGCCAGCAGAATAGTCAGGGTGGATTCACCCCTCCACTTT. This chain links TRBV6-5 with TRBJ1-6; tentative D call: TRBD1 (5 bases). Trimming took off 6 bases at V and 8 bases at J, with 14 bases between the two ends. Looked up from germline, CDR1 is MNHEY and CDR2 is SVGAGI. The CDR3 length is 14 residues.

V is TRBV4-1 and J is TRBJ2-1; TRBD2 aligns across 13 bases. V gave up 4 bases and J gave up 4 bases; unmatched junction bases: 4. Per the germline V gene, CDR1 is MGHRA and CDR2 is YSYEKL. This CDR3 region has 16 residues. The CDR3, as DNA: TGCGCCAGCAGCCCTAAGGGACTAGCGGGGTACAATGAGCAGTTCTTC. Residues: CASSPKGLAGYNEQFF.

The chain is built from TRBV5-4 and TRBJ2-5; the D gene is possibly TRBD1 (6 bases). The CDR3 is 15 amino acids. V lost 4 bases and J 2 bases, leaving 15 bases between the germline ends. Germline-derived CDR1 and CDR2 are SGHNT and YYREEE (reference sequence). CDR3 loop: CASSGQRDTQETQYF. The CDR3, as DNA: TGTGCCAGCAGCGGTCAAAGGGACACTCAAGAGACCCAGTACTTC.

This clone was seen only once. The chain carries TRBV7-8 and TRBJ2-3, with D possibly being TRBD2 (6 bases). CDR1 and CDR2 (germline): SGHVS, FQNEAQ. The CDR3 runs 12 residues. V was clipped by 4 bases and J by 6 bases, with 8 bases between them. The CDR3 DNA is TGTGCCAGCAGCTGGGAGGCTGATACGCAGTATTTT. Amino acid sequence: CASSWEADTQYF. Supplemented by reference TRBV7-8 and TRBJ2-3, the full variable domain reads GAGVSQSPRYKVAKRGQDVALRCDPISGHVSLFWYQQALGQGPEFLTYFQNEAQLDKSGLPSDRFFAERPEGSVSTLKIQRTQQEDSAVYLCASSWEADTQYFGPGTRLTVL.

The chain couples TRBV5-4 to TRBJ2-7; no reliable D call. V was trimmed by 0 bases and J by 6 bases, leaving 13 bases between them. CDR1 and CDR2 from the germline V gene are SGHNT and YYREEE (reference sequence). The CDR3 has 14 amino acids. This CDR3 reads CASSLDSLRPEQYF. The CDR3 DNA reads as TGTGCCAGCAGCTTGGACTCACTCCGCCCCGAGCAGTACTTC.

This chain links TRBV5-1 with TRBJ1-1, with D perhaps TRBD1 (6 bases). V dropped 2 bases and J dropped 0 bases, with 8 bases sitting between them. Germline V gene data show CDR1 as SGHRS and CDR2 as YFSETQ. The CDR3 is 14 amino acids. The CDR3 DNA reads TGCGCCAGCAGCTTTCAGGGGCTGAACACTGAAGCTTTCTTT. This sequence encodes CASSFQGLNTEAFF.

The chain employs TRBV10-1 and TRBJ2-3, with D possibly being TRBD2 (5 bases). This CDR3 region has 15 residues. Germline CDR1 and CDR2: WNHNN and SYGVQD (reference sequence). V shed 6 bases and J shed 1 base, with 14 bases lying between them. In nucleotides, the CDR3 is TGCGCCAGCAGAAAATCGGGGAAGGGCACAGATACGCAGTATTTT. This translates into CASRKSGKGTDTQYF.

The chain couples TRBV5-1 to TRBJ1-2; 8 bases align to TRBD1. The junction had 5 bases not matched to a gene; V was cut back by 4 bases and J by 0 bases. Germline V gene data show CDR1 as SGHRS and CDR2 as YFSETQ. The CDR3 is 15 amino acids. The CDR3 DNA reads as TGCGCCAGCAGCGGACAGGGCCTCTCTAACTATGGCTACACCTTC. It codes for CASSGQGLSNYGYTF. Full variable domain (missing parts from reference TRBV5-1 and TRBJ1-2): KAGVTQTPRYLIKTRGQQVTLSCSPISGHRSVSWYQQTPGQGLQFLFEYFSETQRNKGNFPGRFSGRQFSNSRSEMNVSTLELGDSALYLCASSGQGLSNYGYTFGSGTRLTVV.

This clone was seen only a few times. The rearrangement links TRBV6-1 to TRBJ1-1, with no clear D. The germline V and J ends were trimmed by 4 bases and 5 bases, with 14 bases remaining between them. Looked up from germline, CDR1 is MNHNS and CDR2 is SASEGT. The CDR3 sequence is 14 residues long. The DNA of the CDR3 is TGTGCCAGCAGTGCCTCGGTAATCTGGACTGAAGCTTTCTTT. Encoded protein: CASSASVIWTEAFF.

This sequence joins TRBV5-8 and TRBJ1-2, with D possibly being TRBD1 (5 bases). Germline CDR1 reads SGHTS; CDR2 reads YDEGEE. Trimming removed 4 bases from V and 3 bases from J, with 16 bases in between. There are 15 residues in the CDR3. CDR3 amino acids: CASSLGPGGYYGYTF. CDR3 coding DNA: TGTGCCAGCAGCCTAGGACCGGGGGGATACTATGGCTACACCTTC. The variable domain in full, completed from reference TRBV5-8 and TRBJ1-2, reads EAGVTQSPTHLIKTRGQQATLRCSPISGHTSVYWYQQALGLGLQFLLWYDEGEERNRGNFPPRFSGRQFPNYSSELNVNALELEDSALYLCASSLGPGGYYGYTFGSGTRLTVV.

The CDR3 nucleotides are TGTGCCAGCAGCTTAGTGGCTAGCGGGAGTTCTAGCACAGATACGCAGTATTTT. As protein: CASSLVASGSSSTDTQYF. The chain combines TRBV11-3 with TRBJ2-3, with TRBD2 identical over 10 bases. From germline, CDR1 is SGHNT and CDR2 YENEEA. CDR3 size: 18 residues. V lost 1 base, J lost 0 bases, and 7 bases stayed unmatched.